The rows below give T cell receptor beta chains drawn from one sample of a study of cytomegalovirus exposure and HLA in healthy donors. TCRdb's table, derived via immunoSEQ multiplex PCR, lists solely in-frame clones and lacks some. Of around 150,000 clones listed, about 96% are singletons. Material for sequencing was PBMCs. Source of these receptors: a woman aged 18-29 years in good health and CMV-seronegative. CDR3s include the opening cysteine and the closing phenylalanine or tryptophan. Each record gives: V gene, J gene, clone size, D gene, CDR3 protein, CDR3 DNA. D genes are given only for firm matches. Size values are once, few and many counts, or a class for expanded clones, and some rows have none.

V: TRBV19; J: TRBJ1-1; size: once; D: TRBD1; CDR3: CASRTGWNTEAFF; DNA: TGTGCCAGTAGGACAGGGTGGAACACTGAAGCTTTCTTT
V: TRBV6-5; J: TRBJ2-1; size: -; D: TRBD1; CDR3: CASRTPGQGNNEQFF; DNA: TGTGCCAGCAGAACCCCCGGACAGGGTAACAATGAGCAGTTCTTC
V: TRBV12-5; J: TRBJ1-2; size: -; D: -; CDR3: CASASSPGYGYTF; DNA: TGTGCTAGTGCATCAAGTCCAGGGTACGGCTACACCTTC
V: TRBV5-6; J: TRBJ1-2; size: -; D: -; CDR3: CASSLEGSGKGYTF; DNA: TGTGCCAGCAGCTTGGAAGGTTCAGGGAAGGGCTACACCTTC
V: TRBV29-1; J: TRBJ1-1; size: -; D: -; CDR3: CSVEKTENTEAFF; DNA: TGCAGCGTTGAAAAGACAGAGAACACTGAAGCTTTCTTT
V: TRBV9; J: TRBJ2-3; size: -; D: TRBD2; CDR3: CASSSPGLLTDTQYF; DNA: TGTGCCAGCAGCTCCCCGGGACTACTCACAGATACGCAGTATTTT
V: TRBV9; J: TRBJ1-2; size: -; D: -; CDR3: CASSVGVEAVYGYTF; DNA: TGTGCCAGCAGCGTAGGGGTCGAGGCGGTCTATGGCTACACCTTC
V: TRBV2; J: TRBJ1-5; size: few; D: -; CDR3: CASSVSRQYQPQHF; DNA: TGTGCCAGCAGTGTATCGCGGCAGTATCAGCCCCAGCATTTT
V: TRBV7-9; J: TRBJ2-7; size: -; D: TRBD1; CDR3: CASSPPTGNHSSYEQYF; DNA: TGTGCCAGCAGCCCCCCGACAGGGAACCATTCCTCCTACGAGCAGTACTTC
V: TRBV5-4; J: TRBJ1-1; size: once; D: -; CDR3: CASSTQRGVLNTEAFF; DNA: TGTGCCAGCAGCACCCAGCGCGGCGTCCTGAACACTGAAGCTTTCTTT
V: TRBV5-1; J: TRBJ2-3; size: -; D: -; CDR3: CASSLRSPSTDTQYF; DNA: TGCGCCAGCAGCTTGCGGAGCCCTAGCACAGATACGCAGTATTTT
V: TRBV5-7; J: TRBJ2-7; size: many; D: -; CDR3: CASSSTYFGVFNEQYF; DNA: TGTGCCAGCAGCTCAACCTATTTCGGGGTTTTCAACGAGCAGTACTTC
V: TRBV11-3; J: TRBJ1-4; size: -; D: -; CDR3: CASSIREGEKLFF; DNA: TGTGCCAGCAGCATCAGGGAAGGTGAAAAACTGTTTTTT
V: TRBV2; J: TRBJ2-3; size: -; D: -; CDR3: CASSLDSFWYTDTQYF; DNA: TGTGCCAGCAGTCTTGACAGTTTTTGGTACACAGATACGCAGTATTTT
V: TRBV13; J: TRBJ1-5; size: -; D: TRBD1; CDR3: CASSLSLGSGGFNQPQHF; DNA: TGTGCCAGCAGCTTATCTCTCGGATCAGGGGGCTTCAATCAGCCCCAGCATTTT
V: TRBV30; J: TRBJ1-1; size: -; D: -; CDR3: CAWSVARNTEAFF; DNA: TGTGCCTGGAGTGTAGCTAGGAACACTGAAGCTTTCTTT
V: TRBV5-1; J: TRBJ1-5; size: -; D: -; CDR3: CASSLDGYSNQPQHF; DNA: TGCGCCAGCAGCTTGGACGGGTATAGCAATCAGCCCCAGCATTTT
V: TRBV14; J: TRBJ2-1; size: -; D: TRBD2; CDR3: CASSPLSGGAGNEQFF; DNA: TGTGCCAGCAGCCCACTTAGCGGGGGGGCTGGGAATGAGCAGTTCTTC
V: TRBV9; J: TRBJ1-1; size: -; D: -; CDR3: CASSVATRVLQGREAFF; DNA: TGTGCCAGCAGCGTAGCTACTCGGGTCTTACAGGGACGCGAAGCTTTCTTT
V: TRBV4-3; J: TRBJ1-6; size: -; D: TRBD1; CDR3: CASSQDWGGTGDSSPLHF; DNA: TGCGCCAGCAGCCAAGATTGGGGCGGGACAGGGGATAGTTCACCCCTCCACTTT
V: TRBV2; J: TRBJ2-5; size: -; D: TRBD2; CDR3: CASSARLAVGETQYF; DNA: TGTGCCAGCAGTGCACGTCTAGCGGTGGGGGAGACCCAGTACTTC
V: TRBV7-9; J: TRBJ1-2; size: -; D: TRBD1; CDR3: CASSLAGNRGRYTF; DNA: TGTGCCAGCAGCTTAGCGGGGAACAGGGGAAGGTACACCTTC
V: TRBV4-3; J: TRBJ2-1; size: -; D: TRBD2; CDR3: CASSPGLAYNEQFF; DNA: TGCGCCAGCAGCCCGGGACTAGCCTACAATGAGCAGTTCTTC
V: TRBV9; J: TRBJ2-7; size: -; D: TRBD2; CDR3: CASSALAGGYYEQYF; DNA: TGTGCCAGCAGCGCACTAGCGGGGGGCTACTACGAGCAGTACTTC
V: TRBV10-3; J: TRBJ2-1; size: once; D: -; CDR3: CAISWTTSVDEQFF; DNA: TGTGCCATCAGCTGGACTACCAGCGTTGATGAGCAGTTCTTC
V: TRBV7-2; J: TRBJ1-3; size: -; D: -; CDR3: CASSPGSSSGNTIYF; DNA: TGTGCCAGCAGCCCAGGGTCCTCGTCTGGAAACACCATATATTTT